This entry lists 10 T cell receptor beta chains sequenced from one sample in a study of blood T cells in healthy people across ages. Primers used in a second PCR of roughly 6 to 11 cycles were a sample-barcoded 5' primer and a J-beta primer mix. TCRdb analysed the 5' RACE reads with MiXCR anew, one entry per CDR3 protein. The table has approximately 670,000 distinct CDR3 sequences, approximately 40% seen once; the top ten hold around 30%. What was sequenced was blood. These receptor sequences come from an elderly man in good health.

The chain employs TRBV6-2 or TRBV6-3 and TRBJ2-1; D perhaps matches TRBD2 (7 bases). The better agreement between TRBJ2-7 and the DNA end casts doubt on the J call. This CDR3 has 15 amino acids. Germline V gene lookup returns CDR1 MNHEY and CDR2 SVGEGT. Here the CDR3 reads CASSFRAGAYNEQYF. CDR3 nucleotide sequence: TGTGCCAGCAGCTTCCGCGCGGGGGCCTACAATGAGCAGTACTTC.

This clonotype was picked up a small number of times. The chain recombines TRBV4-3 with TRBJ2-5, with a weak D call TRBD2 (7 bases). Germline assignment: CDR1 LGHNA and CDR2 YSLEER. The CDR3 is made up of 16 amino acids. Between the trimmed V and J ends, which lost 0 bases and 4 bases, there was a span of 15 bases. The CDR3 coding sequence is TGCGCCAGCAGCCAAGACTCTACGGGGGGCGGAGAGACCCAGTACTTC. Amino acids: CASSQDSTGGGETQYF.

This rearrangement joins TRBV27 to TRBJ1-6; D possibly corresponds to TRBD1 (5 bases). The length of the CDR3 is 13 residues. CDR1 is MNHEY, CDR2 SMNVEV, per germline (reference sequence). With 4 bases removed from V and 9 bases from J, the gap between germline ends came to 10 bases. Written as DNA, the CDR3 is TGTGCCAGCAGTTCCAGGGTTACTTCACCCCTCCACTTT. Its translation is CASSSRVTSPLHF.

CDR3 amino acids: CASSLGGGAGYQETQYF. CDR3 coding DNA: TGCGCCAGCAGCTTGGGAGGAGGGGCAGGCTACCAAGAGACCCAGTACTTC. The chain has TRBV5-1 and TRBJ2-5; weak D call: TRBD2 (6 bases). Trimming removed 0 bases from V and 0 bases from J, with 15 bases in between. The CDR3 totals 17 residues. Germline V gives CDR1 SGHRS, CDR2 YFSETQ.

A remark on this clonotype: The junction differs from germline at one of its ends, possibly a read error. This sequence joins TRBV3-1 and TRBJ2-3; D may be TRBD2 (6 bases). CDR1 LGHDT and CDR2 YNNKEL come from the germline V gene (reference sequence). The CDR3 runs to 17 residues. CDR3 nucleotides: TGTGCCAGCAGCCAAGATAGCGGAGGCCTTAGCACAGATGCGCAGTATTTT. As protein: CASSQDSGGLSTDAQYF.

This clonotype has just a few counts. DNA of the CDR3: TGTGCCAGCAGTGAAGCGCAAGGGAAGAGGGCTTTCTTT. It is translated as CASSEAQGKRAFF. V is TRBV6-1 and J is TRBJ1-1; D unresolved. The V and J ends lost 0 bases and 11 bases respectively, with 13 bases between them. Per germline, CDR1 MNHNS and CDR2 SASEGT. CDR3 length equals 13 residues.

A note on this clonotype: With a much larger clone just one base away, this may be a read error. The chain employs TRBV7-2 and TRBJ2-4; D uncertain. The end of the DNA aligns better with TRBJ2-7, so the J call may be wrong. This CDR3 is built from 13 residues. Germline V lookup: CDR1 SGHTA, CDR2 FQGNSA. CDR3 DNA: TGTGCCAGCAGCTTACAACAGAGCTACGAGCAGTACTTC. Translated: CASSLQQSYEQYF.

On this clonotype itself: A much bigger clone sits one base away, suggesting this may be a read error. The rearrangement joins TRBV7-9 to TRBJ1-1; D ambiguous. The CDR3 consists of 13 residues. V dropped 6 bases and J dropped 1 base, with 9 bases sitting between them. CDR1 and CDR2 from the germline V gene are SEHNR and FQNEAQ (reference sequence). CDR3: CASSSETNTEAFF. CDR3 coding DNA: TGTGCCAGCAGTTCCGAAACGAACACTGAAGCTTTCTTT.

This clonotype was recorded only once. The chain uses TRBV5-1 and TRBJ2-5; tentative D call: TRBD2 (5 bases). The J call could be wrong; TRBJ2-7 is a better fit for the DNA end. Germline V gene data show CDR1 as SGHRS and CDR2 as YFSETQ. CDR3 size: 16 residues. CDR3 loop: CASSPGRIVGAYEQYF. As DNA, the CDR3 is TGCGCCAGCAGCCCGGGAAGGATAGTCGGTGCCTACGAGCAGTACTTC.

This clonotype has only a few counts. The chain's CDR3 is CASSLQGTSSTDTQYF. CDR3 DNA: TGTGCCAGCAGTCTACAGGGTACCTCTAGCACAGATACGCAGTATTTT. V gene TRBV2 combines with J gene TRBJ2-3; D may be TRBD1 (6 bases). This CDR3 spans 16 amino acids. V gave up 5 bases and J gave up 0 bases, with 15 bases separating them. The V gene's germline CDR1 is SNHLY and CDR2 FYNNEI.